The entry below describes one T cell receptor beta chain. In the original processing: For nucleated cells, counts were estimated from reference gene primer amplification. The protocol was immunoSEQ multiplex PCR, while the TCRdb copy is restricted to in-frame clones and leaves out a portion. V and J calls plus clone size are reproduced from that table; the DNA served to infer D and trimming. The repertoire holds fewer than 85,000 clones, approximately 78% seen once, with 15% to 20% in the top ten. These data come from a study of blood T cell repertoires in COVID-19. Study details: Collection of acute and convalescent COVID-19 samples took place in the United States, Italy and Spain. PBMCs, B-cell-depleted T cells, or T cells provided the cDNA or gDNA that made up the material.

Germline assignment: CDR1 SGHRS and CDR2 YFSETQ. The CDR3 extends over 15 amino acids. V lost 1 base and J 1 base, leaving 8 bases between the germline ends. The sequence was collected from a woman aged 60-75 years with acute or convalescent COVID-19. The rearrangement joins TRBV5-1 to TRBJ2-2; D is ambiguous. Specimen: peripheral blood. Here the CDR3 DNA reads TGCGCCAGCAGCTTGAGGTCAGGGAACACCGGGGAGCTGTTTTTT. Its protein is CASSLRSGNTGELFF.